This entry features one T cell receptor (beta chain) sequence. Its specificity is not known. An overlapping HIV-1 Gag peptide pool stimulated these cells at roughly 0.97 ug/peptide/mL. Memory cells lacking CD40L and CD69 with high CD45RO were sorted. Plasma HIV-1 RNA stayed below 50 copies/mL for at least 4 years. Donors had CD4+ T cell counts above 400 cells/uL and were CMV-seropositive. This specimen comes from a study of persistence of HIV-infected CD4 T cells. Across the whole study: The sample holds CD4+ T cells responsive to CMV or HIV-1 Gag.

Whole-study results and caveats: Degenerate expanded CDR3beta sequences were enriched among CMV- and Gag-responding cells.

The CDR3 runs 17 residues. Germline assignment: CDR1 MNHEY and CDR2 SMNVEV (reference sequence). Trimming took 5 bases from V and 2 from J; bases not matched to a gene: 11. This was the immunoSEQ version 4 assay in survey mode. Here immunoSEQ multiplex PCR was the method, and the copy in TCRdb shows in-frame clones only, minus some. The sample yields some 40,000 clones, about 85% seen once. The V gene is TRBV27, the J gene TRBJ2-3; 9 bases map to TRBD2. This material consisted of cultured CD4+ T cells from PBMCs, taken from a patient who received antiretroviral therapy. This clonotype was obtained from an adult with HIV. The donor label of this sample is uncertain. The CDR3 loop reads CASSVRGVAGDTDTQYF. DNA for the CDR3: TGTGCCAGCAGTGTTCGGGGGGTAGCGGGGGACACAGATACGCAGTATTTT.